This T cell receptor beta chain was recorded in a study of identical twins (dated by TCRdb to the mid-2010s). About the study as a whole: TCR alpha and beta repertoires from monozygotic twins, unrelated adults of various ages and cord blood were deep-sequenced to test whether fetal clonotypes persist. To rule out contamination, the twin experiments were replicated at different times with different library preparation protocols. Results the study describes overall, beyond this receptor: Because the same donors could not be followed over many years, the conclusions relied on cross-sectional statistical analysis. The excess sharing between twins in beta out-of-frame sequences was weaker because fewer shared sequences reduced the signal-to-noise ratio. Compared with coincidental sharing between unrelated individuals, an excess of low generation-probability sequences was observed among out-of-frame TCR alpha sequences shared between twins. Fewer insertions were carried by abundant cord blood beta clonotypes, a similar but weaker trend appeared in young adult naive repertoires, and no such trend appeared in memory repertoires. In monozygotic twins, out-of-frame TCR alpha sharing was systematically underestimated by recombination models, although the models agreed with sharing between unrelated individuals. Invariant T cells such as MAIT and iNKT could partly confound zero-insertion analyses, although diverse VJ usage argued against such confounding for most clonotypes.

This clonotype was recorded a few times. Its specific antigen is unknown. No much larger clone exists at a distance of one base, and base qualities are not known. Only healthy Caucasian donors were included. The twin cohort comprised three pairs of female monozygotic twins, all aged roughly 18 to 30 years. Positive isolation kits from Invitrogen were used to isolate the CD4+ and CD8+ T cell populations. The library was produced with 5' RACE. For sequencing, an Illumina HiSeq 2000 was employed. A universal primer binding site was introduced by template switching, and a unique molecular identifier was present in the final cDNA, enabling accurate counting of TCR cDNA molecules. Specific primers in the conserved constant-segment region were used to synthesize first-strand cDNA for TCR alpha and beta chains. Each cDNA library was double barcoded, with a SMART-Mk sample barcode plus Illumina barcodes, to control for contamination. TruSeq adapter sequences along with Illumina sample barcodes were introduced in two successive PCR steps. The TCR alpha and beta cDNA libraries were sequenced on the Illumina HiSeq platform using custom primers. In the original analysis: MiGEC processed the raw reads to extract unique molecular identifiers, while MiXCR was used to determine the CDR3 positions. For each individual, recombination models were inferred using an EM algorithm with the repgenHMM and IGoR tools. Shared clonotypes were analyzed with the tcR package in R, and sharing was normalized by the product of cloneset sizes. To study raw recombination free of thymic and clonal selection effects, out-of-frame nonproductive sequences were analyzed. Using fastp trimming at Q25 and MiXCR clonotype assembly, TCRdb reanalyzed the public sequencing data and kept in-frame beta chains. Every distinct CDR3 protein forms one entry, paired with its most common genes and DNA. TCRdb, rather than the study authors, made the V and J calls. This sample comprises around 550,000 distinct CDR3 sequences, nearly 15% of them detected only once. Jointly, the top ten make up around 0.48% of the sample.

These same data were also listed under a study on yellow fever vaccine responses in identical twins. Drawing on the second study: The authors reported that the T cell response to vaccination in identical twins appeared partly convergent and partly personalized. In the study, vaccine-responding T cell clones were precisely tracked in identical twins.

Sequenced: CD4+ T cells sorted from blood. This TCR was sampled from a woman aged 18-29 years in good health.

The CDR3 protein: CASSNNRVTEAFF. The DNA reads as follows: TGTGCCAGCAGCAATAACAGGGTTACTGAAGCTTTCTTT. Recombination linked TRBV7-9 to TRBJ1-1; TRBD1 is perhaps the D gene, given 6 matching bases. CDR1 and CDR2 were assigned from the germline V gene (reference sequence) as SEHNR and FQNEAQ. The CDR3, from cysteine to phenylalanine, totals 13 residues. The retained sequence is limited to the CDR3, 39 bases, with the frame set at the first base. V loses 5 bases of germline sequence and J loses 5 bases, and the interval between the two ends is 12 bases.